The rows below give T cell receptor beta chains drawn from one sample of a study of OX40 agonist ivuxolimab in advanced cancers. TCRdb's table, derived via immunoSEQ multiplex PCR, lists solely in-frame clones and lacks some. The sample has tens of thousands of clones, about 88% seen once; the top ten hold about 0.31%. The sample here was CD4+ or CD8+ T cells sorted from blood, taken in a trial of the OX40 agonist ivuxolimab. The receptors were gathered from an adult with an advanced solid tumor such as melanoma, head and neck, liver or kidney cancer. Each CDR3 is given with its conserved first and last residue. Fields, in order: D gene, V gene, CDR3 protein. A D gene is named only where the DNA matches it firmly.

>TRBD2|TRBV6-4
CASSGRRGATDTQYF
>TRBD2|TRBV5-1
CASSLDSGGETQYF
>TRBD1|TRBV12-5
CASGPGQGGDTQYF
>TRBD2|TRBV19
CASNPVPGLALGAGELFF
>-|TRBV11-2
CASSAGRGDRVGETQYF
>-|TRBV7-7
CASSLDRGTDTQYF
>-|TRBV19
CASSIGQAATYEQYF
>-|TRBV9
CASSVDALYNEQFF
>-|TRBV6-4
CASSDSIRGAGTGNTIYF
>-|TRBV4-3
CASSQELGSFYGYTF
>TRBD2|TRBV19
CASKRAGPYNEQFF
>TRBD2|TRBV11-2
CASSFLTSGGTDTQYF
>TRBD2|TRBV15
CATSRGGGPNEQFF
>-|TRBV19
CASSMQGNLGNTEAFF
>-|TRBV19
CASSIEPNSNQPQHF
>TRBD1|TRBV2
CASSRDRGSVEKLFF
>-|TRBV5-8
CASSLGTINYGYTF
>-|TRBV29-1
CSVESLSEHGYTF
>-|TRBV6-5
CASSSSFIQYF
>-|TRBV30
CAWRGVFKNIQYF
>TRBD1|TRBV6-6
CASRGGAGNEQFF
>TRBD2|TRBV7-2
CASFPPGGWRGTQYF
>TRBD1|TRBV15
CATSREQGANYGYTF
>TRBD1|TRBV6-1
CASSPGTAGDSPLHF
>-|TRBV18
CASTWDTDTQYF
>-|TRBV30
CAWNPGLQSLETQYF
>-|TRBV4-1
CASRTSGRAGNTIYF
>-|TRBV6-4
CASSDLGDIVSYEQYF
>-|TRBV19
CASSRTVTDTQYF
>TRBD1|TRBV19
CASSSGQGSGTEAFF
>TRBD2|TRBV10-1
CASRTGTNVRETQYF
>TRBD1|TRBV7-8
CASSYTGGSDTQYF
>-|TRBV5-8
CASRKDSNYGYTF
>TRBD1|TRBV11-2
CASSLVLGTVQEAFF
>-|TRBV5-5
CASTRGWDTGELFF
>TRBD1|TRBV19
CASKIGTGNQPQHF
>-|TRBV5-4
CASQSGGPGNEQFF
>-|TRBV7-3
CASGSNYGNNEQFF
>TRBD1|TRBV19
CASSPPGGQGRNGYTF
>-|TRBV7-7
CASSLGSTGELFF
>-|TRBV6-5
CASSYEGNYGYTF
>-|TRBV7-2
CASSLVQGIKNTEAFF
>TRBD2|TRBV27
CASSEAGGRSYEQYF
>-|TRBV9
CASSVDPISYEQYF
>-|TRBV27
CASSTLLQGEQYF
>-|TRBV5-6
CASTQGTGANYGYTF
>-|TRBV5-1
CASSLEGRPFVNTGELFF
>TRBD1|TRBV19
CASSQTSGQGYGNTIYF
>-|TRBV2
CASSEAGSWFNSPLHF